This TCR beta chain derives from a study of cytomegalovirus exposure and HLA in healthy donors. Overall study results and limits: Among TCR beta chains, those listed as cytomegalovirus-associated numbered more than 150. Three CMV-associated chains proved CMV antigen-specific in vitro.

Measured with immunoSEQ multiplex PCR; TCRdb has only the in-frame clones, and not every one. The top ten hold 20% to 25% of the sample, which has over 75,000 clones, 85% seen once. Germline V gene data show CDR1 as SGHKS and CDR2 as YYEKEE (reference sequence). This CDR3 is built from 13 residues. Trimming cost V 1 base and J 3 bases, with 8 bases left between them. Worth noting for this clone: Its antigen is currently unknown.

The sequenced sample consisted of PBMCs. The chain recombines TRBV5-5 with TRBJ2-7, with D unresolved. The TCR comes from a young man in good health and CMV-seropositive. CDR3 DNA sequence: TGTGCCAGCAGCTTGTGGCAGTACTACGAGCAGTACTTC. Translating it yields CASSLWQYYEQYF.